This T cell receptor beta chain was identified during a study of T cell responses to AZD1222 COVID-19 vaccine (dated by TCRdb to about 2021). Context from the whole study: A total of approximately 240 trial participants underwent TCR sequencing, of whom nearly 210 received two doses of AZD1222 and roughly 25 received two doses of the MenACWY control vaccine. Enrollment into the trials was organized by age into subgroups of 18-55, 56-69 and 70-plus years, and those subgroups contained approximately 150, 30 and 60 TCR-sequenced participants, respectively. Here is what the overall study found, with its caveats: Spike-specific TCR breadth and depth rose significantly after two AZD1222 doses compared with day 0 and with MenACWY recipients. Conclusions about previously exposed vaccinees are limited because only a handful of AZD1222 recipients were SARS-CoV-2 seropositive at baseline. Participants were mostly white British, with more females than males. The authors suggested clonal diversity may have been underestimated. Reportedly, close to half of the unique spike-specific TCRs recognized epitopes lying outside the regions that are mutated in the B.1.351 and B.1.1.7 variants. In the small 56-69-year group, the increase in depth fell short of significance, most likely because of low power. CD4 TCRs associated with the vaccine covered the entire spike protein, and the dominant responses were in regions 160-218 and 743-854. Because no day 14 peak-response samples were available, repertoires were characterized only after the peak T cell response.

On this clone itself: What antigen it recognizes has not been identified. Base-call qualities are not available, and no considerably larger clone is one nucleotide away.

The CDR3 regions of human TCRbeta chains were analyzed by immunosequencing. The paper's processing steps were these. TCRs in the repertoires were matched against a reference library of SARS-CoV-2-specific TCRs that had been generated with the MIRA antigen-specificity platform. Breadth was defined as the fraction of unique TCRs that were SARS-CoV-2-associated. Depth was defined as the fraction of total T cells that were SARS-CoV-2-associated. Each spike-specific TCR was assigned to its reactive spike region and to a CD4 or CD8 class using the MIRA data. Log10-transformed breadth and depth values were compared by one-way ANOVA with Sidak's multiple comparisons tests. TCRdb took this table from immuneACCESS and kept in-frame rearrangements with V and J called. Such tables lack part of the clones; where checked against another copy, unresolved V genes explain under half of the gap, and the rest is unexplained. D and trimming come from the DNA, and the V and J calls and clone size come from that table. The sample table shows 77,000 or so clones, and around 90% are seen once. The ten largest clonotypes hold roughly 18% of the sample.

Sample time point, as interpreted from the label and publication: about 28 days (+/-7) after the second vaccine dose. AZD1222 recipients whose second dose came at about 4 weeks and those whose second dose came at about 12 weeks were combined into one group, since spike-specific TCR depth and breadth did not differ between the two schedules. Samples from vaccinated people were obtained from the UK trials COV001 and COV002, which included a single-blind randomized controlled phase 2/3 trial of AZD1222 (ChAdOx1 nCoV-19) in healthy adults. Trial participant PBMC samples were collected at day 0 and day 28 after the second dose for TCRbeta chain sequencing. Between the V and J ends, shortened by 1 base and 0 bases respectively, the junction contains 12 bases. Based on the germline V gene, the CDR1 and CDR2 sequences are SGHTA and FQGNSA. The CDR3 spans 16 residues, from the cysteine through the phenylalanine. The kept DNA is CDR3 alone, 48 bases in frame from the first base.

This sample comprised peripheral blood, obtained 28 days after the second AZD1222 dose. The sequence derives from an adult who received the AZD1222 COVID-19 vaccine. Rearrangement joined TRBV7-2 to TRBJ1-1; TRBD1 is perhaps the D gene, given 6 matching bases. CDR3 protein: CASSLVGGGLNTEAFF. The sequence in DNA is TGTGCCAGCAGCTTAGTTGGAGGGGGGTTGAACACTGAAGCTTTCTTT.